The sequence of this TCR beta chain was determined in a study of cytomegalovirus exposure and HLA in healthy donors. On the study more broadly: Tens of millions of unique TCRs, all from HLA-typed donors, were included in an early release of the data.

The study's findings and limits: One variant, a missense change in DCLRE1C, was linked in a later analysis to TCR beta V- and J-gene trimming. Solely CMV serostatus was available to characterize immune exposure.

The germline V gene encodes CDR1 SEHNR and CDR2 FQNEAQ (reference sequence). CDR3 size: 18 residues. After removal of 5 bases from V and 7 bases from J, the junction contained 20 bases not matched to a gene. With 60 Vbeta and 13 Jbeta primers, the PCR was carried out. This table comes from immunoSEQ multiplex PCR, and its TCRdb copy is limited to in-frame clones, with some not included. There are more than 150,000 clones in the sample; approximately 84% occur only once, and about 6% lies in the top ten. Note on this clone: No antigen is known for it.

The sample taken for sequencing was PBMCs. The chain links TRBV7-9 to TRBJ2-1, with 7 positions matching TRBD2. The TCR comes from a woman aged 25 to 45 in good health and CMV-seropositive. Here the CDR3 reads CASSPAWGRLAEGNEQFF. CDR3 nucleotides: TGTGCCAGCAGCCCGGCGTGGGGCCGGCTAGCGGAGGGGAATGAGCAGTTCTTC.